This T cell receptor beta chain was captured by sequencing in a study of cytotoxic CD8 clonotypes in ibrutinib-treated CLL (dated by TCRdb to about 2021). With respect to the entire study: The cohort was composed of about 10 relapsed/refractory and around 15 treatment-naive patients; IGHV unmutated status was identified in some 17 patients. Cryopreserved peripheral blood mononuclear cells were obtained before treatment, at response, and at either sustained remission or disease progression. An average of 255,043 productive templates and 94,082 productive rearrangements was obtained per sample. The response samples were drawn at a median of 12 months into treatment, with a range of roughly 6 to 36 months. Longitudinal samples were obtainable from about 30% of the roughly 86 participants in the trial. All remission and progressive disease samples were collected while patients were still receiving ibrutinib. Responses were partial in roughly 24 patients and complete in 2; after median approximately 69 months follow-up, about 14 stayed in remission and 12 progressed. What the study reported, not specific to this receptor: Baseline clonality was found to be higher than that of age-matched healthy donors and was strongly correlated with circulating CD8+ T-cell counts. Public clonotypes were found to be uncommon and were observed to contract or remain stable during treatment; the increase in clonality was shown to reflect expansion of private clonotypes at ibrutinib response. Lymph node repertoires were not examined, and the timing of sampling was not matched between patients in sustained remission and those whose disease progressed. An increase in clonality was observed at ibrutinib response, with clonality remaining stable during sustained remission and falling back toward baseline at progression.

The CDR3 runs 17 amino acids, cysteine and phenylalanine included. Only CDR3 DNA remains: 51 bases, in frame from the first base. Clipping removes 4 bases from V and 2 bases from J, with 11 as the unmatched junction base count. CDR1 and CDR2, looked up from the germline V gene, are SGHTA and FQGTGA. On a MiSeq, deep resolution sequencing aimed for a depth between 1 in 1 million and 1 in 200,000 T cells, with each clonotype covered around 9.2x on average. TCR beta libraries were generated with the immunoSEQ hsTCRB Kit. In the paper's pipeline: ImmunoSEQ Data Assistant and ImmunoSEQ Analyzer were used for data analysis, and V, D and J genes were assigned according to IMGT definitions. Clonality was computed as one minus normalized Shannon entropy of productive rearrangement frequencies, ranging from 0 to 1. Only overrepresented clonotypes making up at least 0.05% of the repertoire of each patient were included in the public clonotype analysis. About 13 age-matched healthy donor repertoires from immuneACCESS were used as controls for clonality. The table comes from immuneACCESS by way of TCRdb, which keeps in-frame sequences with V and J called. Part of the clones is missing from these tables; in studies checked, under half for an unresolved V gene and the rest for unknown reasons. V and J calls and clone size are those listed in that table; D and trimming were worked out from the DNA. The sample has 150,000 or so clones on record, about 80% of them singletons. The ten most abundant clones make up about 13% of the sample.

Regarding this clone: Its target antigen remains unknown. No base quality information exists; no much larger clone differs at one position.

Taken with the paper, the label for time point translates to: about eleven months on ibrutinib. Roughly 2.2 micrograms of genomic DNA were extracted from cryopreserved PBMCs for TCR beta library preparation. High-throughput TCR beta sequencing was performed on longitudinal blood samples from CLL patients receiving ibrutinib monotherapy. Patients were enrolled in a phase 2 open-label single-center ibrutinib monotherapy trial. The chain employs TRBV7-3 and TRBJ1-5, with 7 bases in between that match TRBD1. The sequences come from PBMCs, collected after 12 months of ibrutinib treatment. The clonotype comes from a human donor with chronic lymphocytic leukemia. The CDR3: CASSSRDSLGGNQPQHF. The nucleotide sequence reads TGTGCCAGCAGCTCCAGGGACAGTTTGGGGGGCAATCAGCCCCAGCATTTT.